This TCR beta chain appears in the sequencing data of a study of regulatory T cells in long-lasting Graves disease. The CDR3 is made up of 13 amino acids. The germline CDR1 and CDR2 sequences are LGHNA and YNFKEQ. The trim removed 5 bases at V and 3 bases at J, leaving 2 bases unmatched. Sample time point: newly diagnosed GD, antithyroid drugs for less than 3 months. Making the TCR library involved RNA that had been extracted from PBMCs. Concerning this clonotype: A much larger clone lies one base from this, so it may be a read error.

Arm-PCR with iRepertoire HTBI primers amplified the CDR3 regions for these TCR beta libraries. MiXCR was run by TCRdb on the multiplex PCR reads, yielding one entry per CDR3 protein. This sample carries roughly 610,000 distinct CDR3 sequences, roughly 16% of them seen once, and the ten largest clones take around 13%. These sequences were also reported in another study, on T cells in Graves' hyperthyroidism and ophthalmopathy. That source reports: For Graves' hyperthyroidism to be stable, ophthalmopathy could not progress within 18 months. RT-PCR in the first round (using the HTBI primer set) targeted the TCR CDR3.

This sequence joins TRBV4-2 and TRBJ2-3; 7 bases line up with TRBD1. The sample consisted of peripheral blood mononuclear cells (PBMCs), taken at new diagnosis, from a patient treated with antithyroid drugs. This receptor was obtained from a man aged 18 to 35 with Graves disease. The CDR3 bases are TGTGCCAGCAGCTCGACAGGGACAGATACGCAGTATTTT. Protein product: CASSSTGTDTQYF.